These 23 T cell receptor beta chains originate from one sample sequenced in a study of T cells in women clearing cervical HPV infection. Measured with immunoSEQ multiplex PCR; TCRdb has only the in-frame clones, and not every one. The specimen's table records some 30,000 clones. Input material: blood buffy coat. The receptors derive from a woman between 18 and 69 years old with a cervical HPV16 infection that either progressed to CIN3+ or cleared (not recorded which).

Turning to this clone: The read ends 3 residues early relative to the CDR3; the germline J gene fills the gap. The V gene is TRBV12-3 or TRBV12-4, the J gene TRBJ2-7; 9 nucleotides match TRBD1. Unmatched junction bases numbered 11, after V lost 5 bases and J lost 6 bases. The CDR3 has 15 residues. The CDR3 bases that were read are TGTGCCAGCAGTAGGTCATGGACAGGGGCCTCCGAG. Translation: CASSRSWTGASE. The whole CDR3 reads CASSRSWTGASEQYF.

Worth noting for this clone: The observed sequence ends 3 residues before the CDR3 terminus, with the missing tail filled in from the germline J gene. The rearrangement uses TRBV7-6 and TRBJ1-2; possibly TRBD1 for D (5 bases). Germline-derived CDR1 and CDR2 are SGHVS and FNYEAQ. The CDR3 extends over 13 amino acids. The CDR3 spells CASSLGGTGGYTF. The CDR3 bases that were read are TGTGCCAGCAGCTTAGGAGGGACTGGCGGC.

On this clone itself: The read gets to within 3 residues of the CDR3 end, and the germline J gene fills in the rest. This chain joins TRBV7-7 and TRBJ2-2; D is ambiguous. V dropped 7 bases and J dropped 2 bases, with 17 bases sitting between them. The CDR3 consists of 16 residues. Germline-derived CDR1 and CDR2 are SSHAT and FNYEAQ (reference sequence). The covered CDR3 bases are TGTGCCAGCAAGAGTATTTCCGGCGGAAACACCGGGGAG. Translation gives CASKSISGGNTGE. The entire CDR3 protein is CASKSISGGNTGELFF. Filled out from reference TRBV7-7 and TRBJ2-2, the complete variable domain reads GAGVSQSPRYKVTKRGQDVTLRCDPISSHATLYWYQQALGQGPEFLTYFNYEAQPDKSGLPSDRFSAERPEGSISTLTIQRTEQRDSAMYRCASKSISGGNTGELFFGEGSRLTVL.

As for this clone: The CDR3 is cut off 3 residues early in the read; its end comes from the germline J gene. The chain couples TRBV20-1 to TRBJ1-1, with TRBD1 matching over 8 bases. The CDR3 is 14 amino acids. Germline-derived CDR1 and CDR2 are DFQATT and SNEGSKA (reference sequence). Losses at the gene ends were 2 bases for V and 1 base for J; bases not matched to a gene: 3. Partial CDR3 DNA: TGCAGTGCTAGATCCGGGACAGGGAACACTGAA. It encodes CSARSGTGNTE. The full CDR3 protein is CSARSGTGNTEAFF.

Concerning this clone: The CDR3 end lies 3 residues beyond the end of the read and is filled in from the germline J gene. The genes are TRBV6-2 or TRBV6-3 and TRBJ2-5; TRBD1 matches 7 bases. Germline CDR1 MNHEY, CDR2 SVGEGT. The V gene end was trimmed by 5 bases and the J gene end by 0 bases; junction bases not matched to a gene: 9. The CDR3 runs to 16 residues. CDR3 DNA, as far as it was read: TGTGCCAGCAGTCGCGACAGGGATCGGGACCAAGAGACC. Residues: CASSRDRDRDQET. The entire CDR3 protein is CASSRDRDRDQETQYF.

Details on this clone: The CDR3 end lies 3 residues beyond the end of the read and is filled in from the germline J gene. The rearrangement uses TRBV9 and TRBJ2-1, with 10 bases identical to TRBD2. V gave up 4 bases and J gave up 4 bases; unmatched junction bases: 5. CDR1 is SGDLS, CDR2 YYNGEE, per germline. The CDR3 consists of 15 residues. The CDR3 bases that were read are TGTGCCAGCAGCCCCCAGCGGGGGGGTTACAATGAG. Translated: CASSPQRGGYNE. The complete CDR3 sequence is CASSPQRGGYNEQFF.

As for this clone: The read halts 3 residues ahead of the CDR3 end, with the missing end drawn from the germline J gene. The rearrangement links TRBV11-2 to TRBJ1-1; D is unresolved. CDR1 is SGHAT, CDR2 FQNNGV, per germline. Trimming pared 3 bases from V and 3 bases from J, leaving 8 bases between. The CDR3 is 13 residues long. CDR3 sequence reads: CASSLLRDTEAFF. The CDR3 bases that were read are TGTGCCAGCAGCTTGCTAAGGGACACTGAA.

Of note for this clone: The CDR3 extends 3 residues past the end of the read, so its final part is completed from the germline J gene. The chain recombines TRBV5-1 with TRBJ2-5; 7 nucleotides agree with TRBD2. CDR1 is SGHRS, CDR2 YFSETQ, per germline. The CDR3 runs 16 residues. J was trimmed by 1 base and V by 4 bases; bases with no gene match: 10. The sequenced CDR3 bases are TGCGCCAGCAGCCCGTGGGGGGGAGGGCGCCAAGAGACC. Translation gives CASSPWGGGRQET. The CDR3 in its entirety is CASSPWGGGRQETQYF.

Comments on this clone: The read gets to within 3 residues of the CDR3 end, and the germline J gene fills in the rest. The chain recombines TRBV30 with TRBJ1-6, with D unclear. Per the germline V gene, CDR1 is GTSNPN and CDR2 is SVGIG (reference sequence). With 0 bases removed from V and 7 bases from J, the gap between germline ends came to 13 bases. The CDR3 covers 15 residues. The CDR3 bases that were read are TGTGCCTGGAGTGTCGCGAGGGTCAGGAATTCACCC. Amino acid sequence: CAWSVARVRNSP. The CDR3 in its entirety is CAWSVARVRNSPLHF.

As to this clone: The sequence runs out 3 residues before the end of the CDR3; the remainder is reconstructed from the germline J gene. The rearrangement joins TRBV12-3 or TRBV12-4 to TRBJ1-2, with 10 nucleotides matching TRBD1. CDR3 length equals 14 residues. The CDR3 here is CASSFRTGGEGYTF. The DNA read from the CDR3 is TGTGCCAGCAGTTTTAGGACAGGGGGGGAAGGC.

On this clone itself: The CDR3 is cut off 3 residues early in the read; its end comes from the germline J gene. The chain joins TRBV11-2 to TRBJ1-2; D is unclear. The CDR3 contains 14 residues. V was shortened by 0 bases and J by 4 bases, with 9 bases between the two germline ends. Germline lookup yields CDR1 SGHAT and CDR2 FQNNGV. CDR3 residues: CASSLDTNTYGYTF. The sequenced CDR3 bases are TGTGCCAGCAGCTTAGATACGAACACCTATGGC. The whole variable domain, remainder taken from reference TRBV11-2 and TRBJ1-2, is EAGVAQSPRYKIIEKRQSVAFWCNPISGHATLYWYQQILGQGPKLLIQFQNNGVVDDSQLPKDRFSAERLKGVDSTLKIQPAKLEDSAVYLCASSLDTNTYGYTFGSGTRLTVV.

A remark on this clone: The CDR3 end is not reached by the read, which stops 3 residues before it; the germline J gene fills it in. The rearrangement links TRBV6-8 to TRBJ1-2; 9 bases agree with TRBD1. CDR1 MNHGY and CDR2 SAAAGT come from the germline V gene. Trimming at V came to 5 bases and at J to 0 bases, leaving 4 bases not matched to a gene. The CDR3 spans 15 residues. CDR3 sequence: CASSKRQGANYGYTF. The covered CDR3 bases are TGTGCCAGCAGTAAAAGACAGGGGGCTAACTATGGC.

Turning to this clone: Coverage ceases 3 residues before the CDR3 finishes, and the germline J gene fills in the end. V is TRBV7-2 and J is TRBJ2-1; D possibly corresponds to TRBD2 (5 bases). The germline V gene encodes CDR1 SGHTA and CDR2 FQGNSA. The V end was cut by 0 bases, the J end by 1 base, with 13 bases between. This CDR3 comprises 17 residues. CDR3 region: CASSLAWTLPSYNEQFF. Partial CDR3 DNA: TGTGCCAGCAGCTTAGCGTGGACTCTCCCTTCCTACAATGAG. The full variable domain, rest sourced from reference TRBV7-2 and TRBJ2-1, is GAGVSQSPSNKVTEKGKDVELRCDPISGHTALYWYRQSLGQGLEFLIYFQGNSAPDKSGLPSDRFSAERTGGSVSTLTIQRTQQEDSAVYLCASSLAWTLPSYNEQFFGPGTRLTVL.

Remarks on this clone: The missing CDR3 end, 3 residues past where the read stops, is filled in from the germline J gene. V usage is TRBV7-6 and J usage is TRBJ1-5, with D hard to call. The CDR3 covers 13 residues. CDR1 is SGHVS, CDR2 FNYEAQ, per germline. This CDR3 is CASSLAIGGPQHF. The part of the CDR3 DNA that was read is TGTGCCAGCAGCTTAGCGATCGGCGGACCC.

Concerning this clone itself: The CDR3 end is not reached by the read, which stops 3 residues before it; the germline J gene fills it in. The chain recombines TRBV11-2 with TRBJ2-7, with D possibly matching TRBD1 (6 bases). There are 13 residues in the CDR3. Per the germline V gene, CDR1 is SGHAT and CDR2 is FQNNGV. Trimming pared 5 bases from V and 4 bases from J, leaving 12 bases between. The CDR3 bases that were read are TGTGCCAGCAGCAGCACAGGGATGTACGAG. Translating it yields CASSSTGMYE. The full CDR3 is CASSSTGMYEQYF.

A note on this clone: The CDR3 end lies 3 residues beyond the end of the read and is filled in from the germline J gene. The chain recombines TRBV18 with TRBJ2-2; TRBD1 is a possible D gene (6 bases). From germline, CDR1 is KGHSH and CDR2 LQKENI. Trimming stripped 1 base from V and 5 bases from J, with 11 bases between. The CDR3 is 15 residues long. CDR3 in amino acids: CASSPHSGATGELFF. The DNA read from the CDR3 is TGTGCCAGCTCACCACATTCAGGGGCGACCGGGGAG.

A remark on this clone: From the germline J gene comes the end of the CDR3, since the read stops 3 residues before it. The chain uses TRBV7-3 and TRBJ2-1, with 11 positions matching TRBD2. Looked up from germline, CDR1 is SGHTA and CDR2 is FQGTGA. J gave up 0 bases and V 3 bases, and 4 bases lay outside the gene matches. There are 17 residues in the CDR3. Partial CDR3 DNA: TGTGCCAGCAGCTTTATAGCGGGAGGGAGCTCCTACAATGAG. Translating gives CASSFIAGGSSYNE. The full CDR3 reads CASSFIAGGSSYNEQFF.

Comments on this clone: The CDR3 is cut off 3 residues early in the read; its end comes from the germline J gene. The chain carries TRBV7-3 and TRBJ2-3; 7 nucleotides align to TRBD2. Germline CDR1 is SGHTA and CDR2 is FQGTGA. After removal of 2 bases from V and 2 bases from J, the junction contained 7 bases not matched to a gene. This CDR3 has 16 residues. CDR3 DNA (partial): TGTGCCAGCAGCTTACTACAAGCGGGATTCACAGATACG. This translates into CASSLLQAGFTDT. The full-length CDR3 reads as CASSLLQAGFTDTQYF.

About this clone: The read is 3 residues too short to cover the CDR3 end, so that end is filled in from the germline J gene. The chain employs TRBV5-4 and TRBJ1-1; D remains ambiguous. The CDR3 length is 14 residues. Germline V gene data show CDR1 as SGHNT and CDR2 as YYREEE (reference sequence). With 4 bases removed from V and 7 bases from J, the gap between germline ends came to 17 bases. The CDR3: CASSERQSSNEAFF. The CDR3 bases that were read are TGTGCCAGCAGCGAGCGGCAGAGCAGTAATGAA. Complete variable domain (other parts from reference TRBV5-4 and TRBJ1-1): ETGVTQSPTHLIKTRGQQVTLRCSSQSGHNTVSWYQQALGQGPQFIFQYYREEENGRGNFPPRFSGLQFPNYSSELNVNALELDDSALYLCASSERQSSNEAFFGQGTRLTVV.

About this clone: The CDR3 goes on 3 residues after the read ends, and that part is filled in from the germline J gene. This rearrangement joins TRBV7-3 to TRBJ2-6; D is ambiguous. The CDR3 contains 15 residues. Germline CDR1 SGHTA, CDR2 FQGTGA. Trimming cost V 5 bases and J 0 bases, with 8 bases left between them. The CDR3 here is CASSAEDSGANVLTF. The DNA read from the CDR3 is TGTGCCAGCAGCGCAGAAGACTCTGGGGCCAACGTC.

Concerning this clone itself: The sequence runs out 3 residues before the end of the CDR3; the remainder is reconstructed from the germline J gene. The chain carries TRBV19 and TRBJ1-2, with a possible D match to TRBD1 (6 bases). Per germline, CDR1 LNHDA and CDR2 SQIVND (reference sequence). CDR3 length: 13 residues. CDR3 loop: CASSISDRRGYTF. Incomplete CDR3 DNA: TGTGCCAGTAGTATAAGTGACAGGCGAGGC.

As concerns this clone: Read coverage stops 3 residues before the CDR3 terminus; the germline J gene supplies the remainder. The chain uses TRBV7-9 and TRBJ1-5; 9 bases agree with TRBD1. The germline V gene encodes CDR1 SEHNR and CDR2 FQNEAQ (reference sequence). There are 15 residues in the CDR3. V dropped 1 base and J dropped 6; count of bases not matched to a gene: 4. CDR3 residues: CASSLGQGVSQPQHF. The sequenced CDR3 bases are TGTGCCAGCAGCTTAGGACAGGGGGTAAGTCAGCCC.

In regard to this clone: From the germline J gene comes the end of the CDR3, since the read stops 3 residues before it. This chain uses TRBV9 with TRBJ2-3, with 9 nucleotides matching TRBD2. Germline values: CDR1 SGDLS, CDR2 YYNGEE. CDR3 length: 15 residues. The V and J ends lost 7 bases and 3 bases, in that order; junction bases with no gene match: 9. The CDR3 loop is CASSPNSGRTDTQYF. Partial CDR3 DNA: TGTGCCAGCTCTCCAAATAGCGGGAGAACAGATACG.